The 21 T cell receptor beta chains below were found in one sample sequenced in a study of shared clonotypes between healthy human individuals. Assay used: immunoSEQ multiplex PCR; TCRdb lists only in-frame clones, some missing. There are roughly 2 million clones in the sample; approximately 95% occur only once, and more than 0.1% lies in the top ten. The specimen was naive CD4+ T cells sorted from blood. Subset in this sample: CD45RA+ positively selected. The receptors derive from a man aged 18 to 30 in good health.

V is TRBV10-2 and J is TRBJ2-1; tentatively, D is TRBD2 (6 bases). Trimming removed 10 bases from V and 6 bases from J, with 16 bases in between. This CDR3 contains 13 residues. Per the germline V gene, CDR1 is WSHSY and CDR2 is SAAADI. The CDR3, as DNA: TGCGCCACCGAAACGGGAGCGCCCAATGAGCAGTTCTTC. Its translation is CATETGAPNEQFF.

This clone was seen just once. The rearrangement links TRBV11-2 to TRBJ2-7, with a possible D match to TRBD2 (7 bases). The ends were cut back, 3 bases at V and 7 bases at J, with 13 bases in the middle. The V gene's germline CDR1 is SGHAT and CDR2 FQNNGV. The CDR3 contains 13 residues. The DNA of the CDR3 is TGTGCCAGCAGCTTCGGGGGGCTAGGAGAGCAGTACTTC. Translated: CASSFGGLGEQYF.

V usage is TRBV28 and J usage is TRBJ2-1; no clear D gene. The CDR3 sequence is 15 residues long. The germline gives CDR1 MDHEN, CDR2 SYDVKM. Between the trimmed V and J ends, which lost 3 bases and 3 bases, there was a span of 12 bases. CDR3 residues: CASSFAGHLYNEQFF. The DNA for the CDR3 is TGTGCCAGCAGTTTTGCAGGTCACCTCTACAATGAGCAGTTCTTC.

This clone is a singleton in its sample. The rearrangement joins TRBV5-6 to TRBJ1-6; 7 bases agree with TRBD1. The CDR3 totals 14 residues. The V gene's germline CDR1 is SGHDT and CDR2 YYEEEE. V was pared by 1 base and J by 6 bases, with 1 base of the junction left unmatched. The DNA of the CDR3 is TGTGCCAGCAGCTTGAACAGGGGTAATTCACCCCTCCACTTT. Its protein product is CASSLNRGNSPLHF.

The rearrangement links TRBV27 to TRBJ2-7, with D possibly matching TRBD2 (5 bases). V was pared by 5 bases and J by 1 base, with 12 bases between. The V gene's germline CDR1 is MNHEY and CDR2 SMNVEV (reference sequence). The CDR3 is 14 amino acids. CDR3: CASSPRALSYEQYF. Written as DNA, the CDR3 is TGTGCCAGCAGTCCGAGGGCCTTGTCCTACGAGCAGTACTTC.

Concerning this clone itself: The same CDR3 arises from other DNA sequences in this sample as well. This rearrangement joins TRBV6-1 to TRBJ2-7, with a possible D match to TRBD1 (5 bases). This CDR3 region has 14 residues. Per the germline V gene, CDR1 is MNHNS and CDR2 is SASEGT. The V end was cut by 3 bases, the J end by 0 bases, with 9 bases between. The CDR3 protein is CASSEGPSSYEQYF. CDR3 nucleotides: TGTGCCAGCAGTGAGGGGCCGAGCTCCTACGAGCAGTACTTC.

This chain links TRBV11-2 with TRBJ2-7; 9 positions agree with TRBD1. Trimming at V came to 3 bases and at J to 2 bases, leaving 5 bases not matched to a gene. Germline CDR1 reads SGHAT; CDR2 reads FQNNGV. CDR3 length equals 15 residues. The CDR3 sequence: CASSFNRGQTYEQYF. The CDR3 region has the DNA TGTGCCAGCAGCTTTAACAGGGGGCAGACCTACGAGCAGTACTTC.

This clone was recorded once. The rearrangement links TRBV4-1 to TRBJ1-4, with D possibly matching TRBD1 (6 bases). The CDR3 sequence is 15 residues long. Trimming took off 1 base at V and 5 bases at J, with 11 bases between the two ends. Germline CDR1 MGHRA, CDR2 YSYEKL. The CDR3 sequence is CASSQAGTSNEKLFF. The CDR3 DNA reads as TGCGCCAGCAGCCAAGCCGGGACAAGCAATGAAAAACTGTTTTTT.

CDR3 region: CASSYSFTQRGTEAFF. The CDR3 DNA reads as TGTGCCAGCAGTTACTCCTTTACCCAGCGGGGAACTGAAGCTTTCTTT. This chain joins TRBV6-6 and TRBJ1-1, with D uncertain. V was trimmed by 0 bases and J by 5 bases, leaving 16 bases between them. Germline V gene data show CDR1 as MNHNY and CDR2 as SVGAGI (reference sequence). The CDR3 sequence is 16 residues long.

The rearrangement joins TRBV28 to TRBJ1-2; D remains unclear. CDR1 and CDR2 from the germline V gene are MDHEN and SYDVKM. The V end lost 1 base, the J end lost 6 bases, and 9 bases lay between the germline ends. This CDR3 comprises 13 residues. Here the CDR3 reads CASSLLRSHGYTF. DNA of the CDR3: TGTGCCAGCAGTTTATTAAGGTCCCATGGCTACACCTTC.

This clone was counted a single time. The chain recombines TRBV7-8 with TRBJ1-6; weak D call: TRBD1 (6 bases). V lost 5 bases to trimming and J lost 8 bases, with 13 bases between them. The CDR3 length is 14 residues. Germline V lookup: CDR1 SGHVS, CDR2 FQNEAQ. The CDR3 here is CASSQRDTYSPLHF. In DNA, the CDR3 is TGTGCCAGCAGCCAAAGGGACACCTATTCACCCCTCCACTTT.

The V call is TRBV7-3, the J call TRBJ1-5; D is uncertain. The V gene's germline CDR1 is SGHTA and CDR2 FQGTGA. The CDR3 length is 15 residues. V lost 6 bases to trimming and J lost 3 bases, with 15 bases between them. In nucleotides, the CDR3 is TGTGCCAGCAGTCCCTGGACCGGCCTCAATCAGCCCCAGCATTTT. This codes for CASSPWTGLNQPQHF.

This chain links TRBV7-3 with TRBJ2-3, with D maybe TRBD2 (6 bases). CDR3 length equals 15 residues. Deletions cut 5 bases from V and 2 bases from J, with 14 bases between. The V gene's germline CDR1 is SGHTA and CDR2 FQGTGA. CDR3 region: CASSTRTGATDTQYF. CDR3 bases: TGTGCCAGCAGCACTCGGACGGGAGCCACAGATACGCAGTATTTT. The variable domain in full, completed from reference TRBV7-3 and TRBJ2-3, reads GAGVSQTPSNKVTEKGKYVELRCDPISGHTALYWYRQSLGQGPEFLIYFQGTGAADDSGLPNDRFFAVRPEGSVSTLKIQRTERGDSAVYLCASSTRTGATDTQYFGPGTRLTVL.

This rearrangement joins TRBV27 to TRBJ1-2, with D possibly TRBD1 on 5 matching bases. Per the germline V gene, CDR1 is MNHEY and CDR2 is SMNVEV (reference sequence). CDR3 size: 15 residues. V lost 1 base, J lost 6 bases, and 15 bases lay in between. The CDR3: CASSLLEGMQNGYTF. The CDR3 DNA is TGTGCCAGCAGTTTATTGGAGGGGATGCAGAATGGCTACACCTTC.

The chain couples TRBV10-3 to TRBJ2-5, with D perhaps TRBD1 (5 bases). The CDR3 is 12 amino acids. Trimming removed 9 bases at V and 4 bases at J, with 12 bases between. Germline V gene data show CDR1 as ENHRY and CDR2 as SYGVKD. This chain's CDR3 is CAISRDRETQYF. CDR3 nucleotides: TGTGCCATTTCCAGGGATCGAGAGACCCAGTACTTC.

The chain uses TRBV5-1 and TRBJ2-5; unclear D gene. V was cut by 2 bases and J by 2 bases, with 10 bases left in between. The CDR3 loop spans 14 amino acids. The germline CDR1 and CDR2 sequences are SGHRS and YFSETQ. The CDR3 bases are TGCGCCAGCAGCTTTGGACCCTCACAAGAGACCCAGTACTTC. Protein product: CASSFGPSQETQYF.

The chain is built from TRBV7-7 and TRBJ2-3, with a tentative D call TRBD2 (6 bases). The CDR3 extends over 13 amino acids. Germline CDR1 SSHAT, CDR2 FNYEAQ (reference sequence). CDR3 protein: CASAPNRGNTQYF. Written as DNA, the CDR3 is TGTGCTAGCGCCCCGAACCGCGGGAATACGCAGTATTTT.

This clone has just a few counts. The V call is TRBV10-3, the J call TRBJ1-5, with D uncertain. Germline values: CDR1 ENHRY, CDR2 SYGVKD. With 0 bases removed from V and 8 bases from J, the gap between germline ends came to 8 bases. This CDR3 comprises 13 residues. Here the CDR3 DNA reads TGTGCCATCAGTGAGTCTCTGATCGAGCCCCAGCATTTT. Translation gives CAISESLIEPQHF.

Only one count was recorded for this clone. The V call is TRBV5-1, the J call TRBJ2-3; D remains ambiguous. This CDR3 contains 13 residues. The V gene's germline CDR1 is SGHRS and CDR2 YFSETQ. V dropped 0 bases and J dropped 6 bases, with 8 bases sitting between them. The CDR3 region has the DNA TGCGCCAGCAGCTTGGCCGCTAGTGATACGCAGTATTTT. Its translation: CASSLAASDTQYF.

The V gene is TRBV30, the J gene TRBJ2-6; possibly TRBD1 for D (6 bases). Trimming removed 3 bases at V and 1 base at J, with 10 bases between. Germline values: CDR1 GTSNPN, CDR2 SVGIG (reference sequence). This CDR3 is 15 amino acids long. The CDR3 region has the DNA TGTGCCTGGAGCCGCCAGGGGTCTGGGGCCAACGTCCTGACTTTC. The encoded protein is CAWSRQGSGANVLTF.

Points on this clone: At the DNA level, this CDR3 is encoded by other sequences in the same sample as well. This chain joins TRBV27 and TRBJ1-4, with a tentative D call TRBD1 (5 bases). CDR3 length: 16 residues. CDR1 MNHEY and CDR2 SMNVEV come from the germline V gene (reference sequence). V lost 3 bases, J lost 7 bases, and 18 bases lay in between. CDR3 region: CASSFVEGVGREKLFF. The CDR3 DNA follows: TGTGCCAGCAGTTTCGTGGAGGGTGTGGGACGTGAAAAACTGTTTTTT. Full variable domain (missing parts from reference TRBV27 and TRBJ1-4): EAQVTQNPRYLITVTGKKLTVTCSQNMNHEYMSWYRQDPGLGLRQIYYSMNVEVTDKGDVPEGYKVSRKEKRNFPLILESPSPNQTSLYFCASSFVEGVGREKLFFGSGTQLSVL.